A selection of T cell receptor beta chains follows, all from one sample in a study of blood T cell repertoires in COVID-19. The repertoire was sequenced with immunoSEQ multiplex PCR; TCRdb's copy has only in-frame clones and lacks some. The sample consists of 100,000 or so clones, roughly 79% of them appearing once. Material for sequencing was peripheral blood. The receptors come from a woman in her 70s with acute or convalescent COVID-19. Both conserved end residues are part of each CDR3. Clone size, where shown, is once, few, many, or a class for clones that have expanded.

clone_size j_call v_call cdr3_aa
- TRBJ2-3 TRBV5-5 CASSNNPTGGASDTQYF
- TRBJ2-2 TRBV4-2 CASSVTSGRAGTGELFF
- TRBJ2-5 TRBV5-1 CASSLAVQTMGRETQYF
- TRBJ1-2 TRBV6-1 CASSEFGDTGYTF
once TRBJ1-4 TRBV5-8 CAAGDRGEKLFF
few TRBJ1-3 TRBV5-8 CASSLTVSGNTIYF
- TRBJ2-7 TRBV7-2 CVCAIAPSSYEQYF
once TRBJ2-2 TRBV5-4 CASRTGTGGLAGPGELFF
- TRBJ2-3 TRBV30 CAWSAVLSTDTQYF
- TRBJ1-5 TRBV23-1 CASSQTGQVSSNQPQHF
- TRBJ1-1 TRBV9 CASSLSDSNTEAFF
- TRBJ2-7 TRBV5-1 CASKEAGNPLSYEQYF
few TRBJ1-1 TRBV19 CASRGQGVNTEAFF
once TRBJ1-1 TRBV2 CASTRHLNTEAFF
- TRBJ1-5 TRBV6-1 CASSDTGDQPQHF
- TRBJ2-3 TRBV6-1 CASSDDRVGTDTQYF
- TRBJ2-5 TRBV3-1/TRBV3-2 CASSQGGNVETQYF
- TRBJ2-2 TRBV6-5 CASSYGQDFTGELFF
once TRBJ1-1 TRBV18 CASSPLRTGVASVGTEAFF
- TRBJ2-5 TRBV5-4 CASSLEGQGVRETQYF
once TRBJ1-3 TRBV4-3 CASSQEGHLLYF
few TRBJ1-2 TRBV2 CASSALSSSYGYTF
- TRBJ2-5 TRBV7-9 CASSLPGRGGTQYF
- TRBJ2-1 TRBV29-1 CSVKAGRGSGFF
- TRBJ1-6 TRBV5-1 CASSLAGYSPLHF
- TRBJ1-1 TRBV5-1 CASSLERSTEAFF
- TRBJ2-7 TRBV7-2 CASTQTAFYEQYF
- TRBJ2-1 TRBV4-3 CASSLAPGSSYNEQFF
- TRBJ2-5 TRBV5-1 CASSLRQANETQYF
once TRBJ1-1 TRBV6-5 CASGRGETEAFF
few TRBJ1-6 TRBV4-1 CASSPPGVGSPLHF
- TRBJ2-1 TRBV10-3 CASRLAANNEQFF
- TRBJ2-3 TRBV5-6 CASSVTSGMPTQYF
few TRBJ2-2 TRBV6-5 CASRRAAANTGELFF
- TRBJ1-3 TRBV4-1 CASSPGGRGRRSGNTIYF
- TRBJ1-4 TRBV6-5 CASRRSSTNEKLFF
- TRBJ1-6 TRBV7-2 CASSPEGTGGRNSPLHF
few TRBJ1-1 TRBV3-1/TRBV3-2 CASSQRGTEAFF
- TRBJ2-3 TRBV7-9 CASSSWASGSADTQYF
- TRBJ1-5 TRBV7-8 CASSLGGGDQPQHF
- TRBJ2-7 TRBV19 CASSMLAGDEQYF
- TRBJ1-2 TRBV30 CAWSEDRAPNYGYTF
- TRBJ1-4 TRBV5-5 CASSLMAEEKLFF
- TRBJ2-7 TRBV12-3/TRBV12-4 CASSFSGSYEQYF
once TRBJ2-1 TRBV11-3 CASSLVGGGARNEQFF
- TRBJ2-5 TRBV6-2/TRBV6-3 CASSYGRWETQYF
- TRBJ2-1 TRBV6-1 CASTGGQYNEQFF